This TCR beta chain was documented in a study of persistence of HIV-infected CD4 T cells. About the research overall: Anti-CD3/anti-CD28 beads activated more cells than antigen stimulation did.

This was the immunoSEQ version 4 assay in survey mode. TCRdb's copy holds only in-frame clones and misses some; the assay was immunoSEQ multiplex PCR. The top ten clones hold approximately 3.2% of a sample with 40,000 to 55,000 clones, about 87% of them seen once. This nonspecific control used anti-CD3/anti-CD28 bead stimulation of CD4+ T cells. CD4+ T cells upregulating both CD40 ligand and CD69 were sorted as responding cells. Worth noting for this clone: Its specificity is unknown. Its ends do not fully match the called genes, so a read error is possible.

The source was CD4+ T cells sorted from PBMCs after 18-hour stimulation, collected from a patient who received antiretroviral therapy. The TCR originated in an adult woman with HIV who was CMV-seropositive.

The CDR3 spells CASSSQDSGSSNEQYF. CDR3 nucleotides: TGTGCCAGCAGTTCCCAAGATAGCGGGAGCTCCAACGAGCAGTACTTC. The V and J genes are TRBV28 and TRBJ2-5; 9 bases are a match to TRBD2. The DNA end is a closer match to TRBJ2-7, so the J assignment may be wrong. The CDR3 totals 16 residues. Per the germline V gene, CDR1 is MDHEN and CDR2 is SYDVKM.